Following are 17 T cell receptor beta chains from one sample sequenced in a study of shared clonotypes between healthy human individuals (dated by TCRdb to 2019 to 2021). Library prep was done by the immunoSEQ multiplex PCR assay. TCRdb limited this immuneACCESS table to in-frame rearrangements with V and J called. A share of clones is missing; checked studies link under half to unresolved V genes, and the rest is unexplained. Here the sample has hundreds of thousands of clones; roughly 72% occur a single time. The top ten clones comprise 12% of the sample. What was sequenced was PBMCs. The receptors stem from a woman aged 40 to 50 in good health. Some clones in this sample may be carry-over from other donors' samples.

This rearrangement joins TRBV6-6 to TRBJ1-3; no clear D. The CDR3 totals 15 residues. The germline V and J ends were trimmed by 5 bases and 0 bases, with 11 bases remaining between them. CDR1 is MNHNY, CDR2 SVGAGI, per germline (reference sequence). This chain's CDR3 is CASSPPGGSGNTIYF. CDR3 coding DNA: TGTGCCAGCAGTCCTCCTGGTGGCTCTGGAAACACCATATATTTT.

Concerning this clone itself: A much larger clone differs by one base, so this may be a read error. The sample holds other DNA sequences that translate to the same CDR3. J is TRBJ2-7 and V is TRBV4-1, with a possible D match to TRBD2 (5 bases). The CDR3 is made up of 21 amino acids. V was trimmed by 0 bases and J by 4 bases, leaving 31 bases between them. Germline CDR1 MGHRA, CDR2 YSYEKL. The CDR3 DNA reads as TGCGCCAGCAGCCAAGATGTGCCGCGGGCAGGCTTCGTGGGTGTTCCATACGAGCAGTACTTC. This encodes CASSQDVPRAGFVGVPYEQYF.

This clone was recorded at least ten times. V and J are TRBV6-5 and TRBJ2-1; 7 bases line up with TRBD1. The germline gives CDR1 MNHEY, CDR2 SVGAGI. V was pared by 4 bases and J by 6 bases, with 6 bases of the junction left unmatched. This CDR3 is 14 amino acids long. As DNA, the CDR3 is TGTGCCAGCAGTTCGGGGACAGAAGGCAATGAGCAGTTCTTC. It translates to CASSSGTEGNEQFF.

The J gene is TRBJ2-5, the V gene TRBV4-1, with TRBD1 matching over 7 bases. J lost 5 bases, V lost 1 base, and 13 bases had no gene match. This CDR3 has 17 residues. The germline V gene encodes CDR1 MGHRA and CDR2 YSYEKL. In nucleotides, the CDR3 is TGCGCCAGCAGCCAAGGCCGCGGGTCAGGGGGTTTGGAGACCCAGTACTTC. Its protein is CASSQGRGSGGLETQYF.

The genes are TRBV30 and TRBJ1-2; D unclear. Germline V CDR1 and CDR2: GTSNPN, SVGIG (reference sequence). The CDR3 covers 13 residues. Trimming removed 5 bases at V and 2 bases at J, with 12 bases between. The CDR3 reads CAWFKGSNYGYTF. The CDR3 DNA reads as TGTGCCTGGTTTAAGGGTAGCAACTATGGCTACACCTTC.

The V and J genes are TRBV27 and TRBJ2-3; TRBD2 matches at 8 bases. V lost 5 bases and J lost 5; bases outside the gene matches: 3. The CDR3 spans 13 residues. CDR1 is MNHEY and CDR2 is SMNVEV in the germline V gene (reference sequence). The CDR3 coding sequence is TGTGCCAGCAGTCAAGCGGGAGAAGATACGCAGTATTTT. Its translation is CASSQAGEDTQYF.

CDR3 sequence (DNA): TGTGCCAGCAGCCAAGTAGCGGGAGGGCCGGAGGGAAACATTCAGTACTTC. Translation gives CASSQVAGGPEGNIQYF. The chain is built from TRBV4-2 and TRBJ2-4; TRBD2 matches 11 bases. The V gene end was trimmed by 1 base and the J gene end by 6 bases; junction bases not matched to a gene: 8. The CDR3 runs to 17 residues. Germline assignment: CDR1 LGHNA and CDR2 YNFKEQ.

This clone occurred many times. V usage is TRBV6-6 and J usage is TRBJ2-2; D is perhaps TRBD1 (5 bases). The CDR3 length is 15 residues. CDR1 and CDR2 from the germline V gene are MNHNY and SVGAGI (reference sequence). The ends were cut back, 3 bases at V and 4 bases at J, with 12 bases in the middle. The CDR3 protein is CASSYWQGFTGELFF. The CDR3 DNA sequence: TGTGCCAGCAGTTATTGGCAGGGTTTCACCGGGGAGCTGTTTTTT.

The CDR3 sequence: CASSLSFTSGSPGELFF. The CDR3 region has the DNA TGTGCCAGCAGCTTAAGTTTTACTAGCGGGAGCCCCGGGGAGCTGTTTTTT. The chain combines TRBV11-3 with TRBJ2-2; 11 bases align to TRBD2. The CDR3 runs 17 residues. CDR1 is SGHNT, CDR2 YENEEA, per germline. V was clipped by 2 bases and J by 6 bases; unmatched bases: 8.

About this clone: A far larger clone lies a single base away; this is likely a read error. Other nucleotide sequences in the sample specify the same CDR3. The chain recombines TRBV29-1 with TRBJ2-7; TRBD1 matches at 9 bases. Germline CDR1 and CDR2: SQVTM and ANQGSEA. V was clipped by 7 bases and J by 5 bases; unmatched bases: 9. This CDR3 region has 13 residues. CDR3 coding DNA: TGCAGCGCAACGGGACAGGGAGGGCACGAGCAGTACTTC. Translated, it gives CSATGQGGHEQYF.

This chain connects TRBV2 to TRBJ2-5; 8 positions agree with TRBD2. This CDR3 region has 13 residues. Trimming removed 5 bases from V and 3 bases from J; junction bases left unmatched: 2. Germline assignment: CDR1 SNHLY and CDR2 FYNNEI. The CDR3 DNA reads TGTGCCAGCAGTTCGGGACTAGAAGAGACCCAGTACTTC. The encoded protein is CASSSGLEETQYF.

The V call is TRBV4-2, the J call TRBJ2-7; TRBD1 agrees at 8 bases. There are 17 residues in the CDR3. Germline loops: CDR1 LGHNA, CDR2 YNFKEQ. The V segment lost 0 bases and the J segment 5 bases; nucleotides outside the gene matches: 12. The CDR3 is CASSQDPRDRTKDEQYF. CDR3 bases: TGTGCCAGCAGCCAAGATCCCCGGGACAGGACTAAGGACGAGCAGTACTTC.

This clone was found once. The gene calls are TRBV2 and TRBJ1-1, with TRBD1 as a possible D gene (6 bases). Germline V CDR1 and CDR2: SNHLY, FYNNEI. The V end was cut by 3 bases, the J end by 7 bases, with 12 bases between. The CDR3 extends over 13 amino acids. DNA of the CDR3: TGTGCCAGCAGTGAGGTGAGGGGGGGTGAAGCTTTCTTT. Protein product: CASSEVRGGEAFF. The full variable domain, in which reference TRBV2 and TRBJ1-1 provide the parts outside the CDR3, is EPEVTQTPSHQVTQMGQEVILRCVPISNHLYFYWYRQILGQKVEFLVSFYNNEISEKSEIFDDQFSVERPDGSNFTLKIRSTKLEDSAMYFCASSEVRGGEAFFGQGTRLTVV.

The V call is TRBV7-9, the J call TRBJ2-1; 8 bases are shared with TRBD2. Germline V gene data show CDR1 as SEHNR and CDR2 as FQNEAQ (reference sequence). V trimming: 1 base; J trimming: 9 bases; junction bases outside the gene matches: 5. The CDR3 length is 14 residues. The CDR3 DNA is TGTGCCAGCAGCTTAGAGCGGCGGGAGGCTGAGCAGTTCTTC. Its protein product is CASSLERREAEQFF.

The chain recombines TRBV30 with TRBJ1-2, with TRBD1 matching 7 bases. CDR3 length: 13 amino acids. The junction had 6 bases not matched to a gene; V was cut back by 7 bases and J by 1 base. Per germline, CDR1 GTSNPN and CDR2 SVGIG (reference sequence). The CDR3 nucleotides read TGTGCCTCGCCGGGACAGCGTAACTATGGCTACACCTTC. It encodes CASPGQRNYGYTF.

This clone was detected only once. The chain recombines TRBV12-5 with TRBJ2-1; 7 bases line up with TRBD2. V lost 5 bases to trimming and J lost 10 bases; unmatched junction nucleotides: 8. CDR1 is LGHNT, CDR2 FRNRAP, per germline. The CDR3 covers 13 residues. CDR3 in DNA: TGTGCTAGTGGTCGTGGGGAGGGAGGCGAGCAGTTCTTC. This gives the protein CASGRGEGGEQFF. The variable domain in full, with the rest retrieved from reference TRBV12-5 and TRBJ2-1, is DARVTQTPRHKVTEMGQEVTMRCQPILGHNTVFWYRQTMMQGLELLAYFRNRAPLDDSGMPKDRFSAEMPDATLATLKIQPSEPRDSAVYFCASGRGEGGEQFFGPGTRLTVL.

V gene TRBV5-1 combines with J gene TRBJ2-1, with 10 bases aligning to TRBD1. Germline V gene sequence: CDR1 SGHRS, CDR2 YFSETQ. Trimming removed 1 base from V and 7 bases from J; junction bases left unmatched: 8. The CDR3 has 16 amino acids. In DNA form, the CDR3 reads TGCGCCAGCAGCTTGAGGGGGACAGGGGTTCAAAATGAGCAGTTCTTC. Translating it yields CASSLRGTGVQNEQFF.